This T cell receptor beta chain came from a study of regulatory T cells in long-lasting Graves disease. On the study more broadly: Those with persistent Graves' disease had received antithyroid drugs for over 5 years with positive TSH receptor antibodies.

For TCR beta, libraries came from iRepertoire HTBI primers and Arm-PCR of CDR3 regions. TCRdb independently ran MiXCR on the multiplex PCR reads; one entry per CDR3 protein. In the table there are over 650,000 distinct CDR3 sequences, about 32% of which are singletons. Per the germline V gene, CDR1 is DFQATT and CDR2 is SNEGSKA (reference sequence). The ends were cut back, 0 bases at V and 7 bases at J, with 9 bases in the middle. The CDR3 totals 12 residues. Time point described: persistent/refractory GD, antithyroid drugs over 5 years with positive TRAb. There was RNA extracted from PBMCs, and the TCR library was made from it. As concerns this clonotype: Its antigen is unidentified.

Points from the study as a whole: Persistent Graves' disease cases displayed lower TCR diversity than newly diagnosed ones. Persistent disease samples used TRBV28, TRBJ1-2 and TRBJ2-5 preferentially. Persistent patients had a count of shared public clonotypes (approximately 3,000) that exceeded that of new patients (around 1,000).

The source of this sequence is a female donor with Graves disease. The chain has TRBV20-1 and TRBJ1-2; tentatively, D is TRBD1 (5 bases). The sequencing used peripheral blood mononuclear cells (PBMCs), collected when the disease was refractory, from a patient treated with antithyroid drugs. Written as DNA, the CDR3 is TGCAGTGCTAGAGATGCCGGGGGTGGCTACACCTTC. Its translation is CSARDAGGGYTF.